The entry that follows covers one TCR beta chain sequence. Antigen: not known. This sample stems from a study of cytomegalovirus exposure and HLA in healthy donors. General observations from the study: Among immune exposure information, only CMV serostatus was available.

PCR was performed using 60 Vbeta and 13 Jbeta primers. The repertoire was sequenced with immunoSEQ multiplex PCR; TCRdb's copy has only in-frame clones and lacks some. The sample records fewer than 200,000 clones, roughly 85% being singletons. The CDR3 contains 15 residues. Germline V gene data show CDR1 as SGHRS and CDR2 as YFSETQ. The sample taken for sequencing was PBMCs. The sequence derives from a middle-aged man in good health and CMV-seronegative. The chain has TRBV5-1 and TRBJ2-5, with 7 bases matching TRBD2. The J call is doubtful: the DNA matches TRBJ2-7 better. Here the CDR3 DNA reads TGCGCCAGCAGCTTGCAAGCGGGATTTTCCTACGAGCAGTACTTC. The encoded protein is CASSLQAGFSYEQYF.